Sequencing of this T cell receptor (beta chain) was carried out in a study of cytomegalovirus exposure and HLA in healthy donors. PCR amplification relied on 60 Vbeta primers (plus 13 Jbeta primers). TCRdb keeps only in-frame clones here, not all; method: immunoSEQ multiplex PCR. The sample shows approximately 150,000 clones, 70% to 85% of them seen only once. Sequencing was performed on PBMCs. This clonotype originated in a man aged 40-49 years in good health and CMV-seronegative.

CDR3 sequence reads: CASSPPIGQGRTEAFF. CDR3 DNA: TGTGCCAGCTCACCACCGATCGGACAGGGACGCACTGAAGCTTTCTTT. V gene TRBV18 combines with J gene TRBJ1-1; the match to TRBD1 covers 8 bases. Looked up from germline, CDR1 is KGHSH and CDR2 is LQKENI. J was trimmed by 4 bases and V by 0 bases; bases with no gene match: 7. The CDR3 covers 16 residues.